The subject of this entry is one T cell receptor (beta chain). The target antigen is unknown. Sequencing used immunoSEQ multiplex PCR; TCRdb keeps in-frame clones, though not all of them. The profile covers a few hundred thousand clones, with 86% appearing a single time and roughly 1% taken by the ten largest. The source of the sample is a study of cytomegalovirus exposure and HLA in healthy donors. Study findings and constraints: That first-cohort TCR clusters tended to co-occur in the 95 to 150 validation repertoires was found in a later analysis. Most TCR sequences proved rare, with some public TCRs found in many donors.

Trimming removed 2 bases from V and 2 bases from J, with 9 bases in between. Per germline, CDR1 MNHNY and CDR2 SVGAGI (reference sequence). The length of the CDR3 is 14 residues. The rearrangement links TRBV6-6 to TRBJ1-2; D is unclear. The sequenced material came from PBMCs. The sequence derives from a woman in her late teens or twenties in good health and CMV-seronegative. This chain's CDR3 is CASSYAGLNYGYTF. Written as DNA, the CDR3 is TGTGCCAGCAGTTACGCGGGATTGAACTATGGCTACACCTTC.